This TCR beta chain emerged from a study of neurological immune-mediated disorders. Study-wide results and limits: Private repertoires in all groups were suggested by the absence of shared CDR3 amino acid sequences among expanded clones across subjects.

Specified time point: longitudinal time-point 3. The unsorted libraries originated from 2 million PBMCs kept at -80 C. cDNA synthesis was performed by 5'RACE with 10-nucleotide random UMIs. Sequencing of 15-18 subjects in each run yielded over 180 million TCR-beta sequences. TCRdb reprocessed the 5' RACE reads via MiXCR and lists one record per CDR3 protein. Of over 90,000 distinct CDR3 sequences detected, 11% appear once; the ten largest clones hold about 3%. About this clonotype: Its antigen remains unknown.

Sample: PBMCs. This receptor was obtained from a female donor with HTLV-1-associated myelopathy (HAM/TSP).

As DNA, the CDR3 is TGTGCCAGCAGCGATTTCCGAGGAGGAGGTGAAGCTTTCTTT. This encodes CASSDFRGGGEAFF. The chain couples TRBV2 to TRBJ1-1; no firm D call. The ends were cut back, 6 bases at V and 7 bases at J, with 18 bases in the middle. CDR1 SNHLY and CDR2 FYNNEI come from the germline V gene. The length of the CDR3 is 14 residues.